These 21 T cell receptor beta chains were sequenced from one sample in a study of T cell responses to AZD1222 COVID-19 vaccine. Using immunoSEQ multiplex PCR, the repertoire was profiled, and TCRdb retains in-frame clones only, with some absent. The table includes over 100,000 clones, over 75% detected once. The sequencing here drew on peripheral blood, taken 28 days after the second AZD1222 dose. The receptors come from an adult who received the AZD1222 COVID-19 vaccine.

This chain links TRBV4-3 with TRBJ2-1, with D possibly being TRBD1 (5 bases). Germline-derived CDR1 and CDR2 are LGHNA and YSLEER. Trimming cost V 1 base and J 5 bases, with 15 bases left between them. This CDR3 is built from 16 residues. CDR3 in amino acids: CASSQVAGLTDNEQFF. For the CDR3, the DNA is TGCGCCAGCAGCCAAGTGGCAGGGCTCACAGACAATGAGCAGTTCTTC.

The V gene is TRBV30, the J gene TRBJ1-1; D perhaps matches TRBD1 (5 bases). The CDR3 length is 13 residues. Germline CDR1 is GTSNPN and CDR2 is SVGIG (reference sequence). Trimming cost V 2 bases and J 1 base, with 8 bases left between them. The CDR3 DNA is TGTGCCTGGAGTCGGGGGGAGAACACTGAAGCTTTCTTT. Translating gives CAWSRGENTEAFF.

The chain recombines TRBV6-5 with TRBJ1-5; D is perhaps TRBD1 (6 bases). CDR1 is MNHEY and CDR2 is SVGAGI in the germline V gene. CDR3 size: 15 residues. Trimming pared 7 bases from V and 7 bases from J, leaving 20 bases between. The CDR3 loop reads CASTPGGAGNQPQHF. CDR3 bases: TGTGCCAGCACCCCCGGGGGGGCGGGTAACCAGCCCCAGCATTTT.

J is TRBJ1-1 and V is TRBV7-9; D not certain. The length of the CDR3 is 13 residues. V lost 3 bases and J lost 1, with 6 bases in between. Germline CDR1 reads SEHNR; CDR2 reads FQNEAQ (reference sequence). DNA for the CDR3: TGTGCCAGCAGCTTCGGTGGGAACACTGAAGCTTTCTTT. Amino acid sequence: CASSFGGNTEAFF.

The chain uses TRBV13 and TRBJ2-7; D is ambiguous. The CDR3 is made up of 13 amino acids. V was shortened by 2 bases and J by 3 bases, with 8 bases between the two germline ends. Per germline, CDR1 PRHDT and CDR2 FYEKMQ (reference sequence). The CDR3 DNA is TGTGCCAGCAGCTTACGGTTGAACTACGAGCAGTACTTC. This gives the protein CASSLRLNYEQYF.

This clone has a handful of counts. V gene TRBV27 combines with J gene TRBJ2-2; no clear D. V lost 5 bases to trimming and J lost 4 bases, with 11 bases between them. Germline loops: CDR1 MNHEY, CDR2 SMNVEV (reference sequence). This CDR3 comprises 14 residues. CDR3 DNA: TGTGCCAGCAGTCAGTCCTTTGGCACCGGGGAGCTGTTTTTT. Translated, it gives CASSQSFGTGELFF.

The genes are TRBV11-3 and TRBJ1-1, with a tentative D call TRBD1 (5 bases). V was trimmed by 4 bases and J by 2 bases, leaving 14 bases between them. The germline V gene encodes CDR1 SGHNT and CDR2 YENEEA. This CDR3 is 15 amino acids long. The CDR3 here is CASSSSQTDNTEAFF. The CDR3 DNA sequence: TGTGCCAGCAGCTCGAGCCAGACAGATAACACTGAAGCTTTCTTT.

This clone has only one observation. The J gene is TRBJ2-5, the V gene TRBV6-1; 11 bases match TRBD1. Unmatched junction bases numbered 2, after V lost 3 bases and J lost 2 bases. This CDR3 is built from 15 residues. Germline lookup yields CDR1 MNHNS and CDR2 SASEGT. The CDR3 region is CASSDGTGGQETQYF. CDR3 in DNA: TGTGCCAGCAGTGACGGGACAGGGGGTCAAGAGACCCAGTACTTC.

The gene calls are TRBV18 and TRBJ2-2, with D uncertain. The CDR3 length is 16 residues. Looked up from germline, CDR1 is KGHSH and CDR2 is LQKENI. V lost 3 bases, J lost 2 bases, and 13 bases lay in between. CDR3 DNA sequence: TGTGCCAGCTCACCTGGTTTAAGCTCCAACACCGGGGAGCTGTTTTTT. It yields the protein CASSPGLSSNTGELFF.

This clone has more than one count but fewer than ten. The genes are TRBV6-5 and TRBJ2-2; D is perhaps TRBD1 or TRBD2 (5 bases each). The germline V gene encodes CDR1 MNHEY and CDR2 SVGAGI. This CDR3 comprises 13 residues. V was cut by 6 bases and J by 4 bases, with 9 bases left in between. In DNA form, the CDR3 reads TGTGCCAGCAGACGGGGCGTCACCGGGGAGCTGTTTTTT. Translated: CASRRGVTGELFF.

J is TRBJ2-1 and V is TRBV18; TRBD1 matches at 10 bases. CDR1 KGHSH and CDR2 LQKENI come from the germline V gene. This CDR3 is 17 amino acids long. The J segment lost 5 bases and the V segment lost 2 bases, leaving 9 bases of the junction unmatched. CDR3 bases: TGTGCCAGCTCACCATTTACGATGGGACAGGGGAACAATGAGCAGTTCTTC. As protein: CASSPFTMGQGNNEQFF.

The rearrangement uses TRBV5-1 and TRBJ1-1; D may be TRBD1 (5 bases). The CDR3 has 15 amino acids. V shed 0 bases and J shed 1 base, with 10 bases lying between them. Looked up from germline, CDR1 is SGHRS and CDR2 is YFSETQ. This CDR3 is CASSLAPGRNTEAFF. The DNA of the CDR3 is TGCGCCAGCAGCTTGGCCCCAGGGCGGAACACTGAAGCTTTCTTT.

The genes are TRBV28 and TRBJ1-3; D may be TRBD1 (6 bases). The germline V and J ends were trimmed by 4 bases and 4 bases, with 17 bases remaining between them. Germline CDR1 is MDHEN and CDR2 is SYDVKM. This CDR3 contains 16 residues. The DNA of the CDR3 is TGTGCCAGCAGTTCAACCGGTCCAGGGGAAGGAAACACCATATATTTT. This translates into CASSSTGPGEGNTIYF.

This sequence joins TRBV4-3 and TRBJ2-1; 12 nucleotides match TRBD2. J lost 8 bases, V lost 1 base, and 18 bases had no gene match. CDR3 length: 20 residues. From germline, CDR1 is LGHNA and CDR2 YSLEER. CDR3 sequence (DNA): TGCGCCAGCAGCCAAGTCCCATCTAGCGGGGGGGCCAGTTCGTTCCATGAGCAGTTCTTC. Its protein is CASSQVPSSGGASSFHEQFF.

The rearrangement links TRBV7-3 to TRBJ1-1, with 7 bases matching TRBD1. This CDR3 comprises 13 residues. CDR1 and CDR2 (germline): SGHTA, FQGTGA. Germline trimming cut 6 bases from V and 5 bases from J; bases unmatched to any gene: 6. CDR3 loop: CASSRGRETEAFF. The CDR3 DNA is TGTGCCAGCAGTAGGGGGCGCGAGACTGAAGCTTTCTTT. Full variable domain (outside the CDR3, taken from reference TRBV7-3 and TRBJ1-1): GAGVSQTPSNKVTEKGKYVELRCDPISGHTALYWYRQSLGQGPEFLIYFQGTGAADDSGLPNDRFFAVRPEGSVSTLKIQRTERGDSAVYLCASSRGRETEAFFGQGTRLTVV.

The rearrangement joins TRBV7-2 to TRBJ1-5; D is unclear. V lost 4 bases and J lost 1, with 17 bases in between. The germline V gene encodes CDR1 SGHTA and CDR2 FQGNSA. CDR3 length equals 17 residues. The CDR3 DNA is TGTGCCAGCAGCTCCCACTCCGGGCCTTTGAGCAATCAGCCCCAGCATTTT. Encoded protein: CASSSHSGPLSNQPQHF.

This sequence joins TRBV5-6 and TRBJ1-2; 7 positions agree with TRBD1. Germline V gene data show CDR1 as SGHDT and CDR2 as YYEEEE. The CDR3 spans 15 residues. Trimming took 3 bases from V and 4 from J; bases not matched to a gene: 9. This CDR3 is CASSSVTGIFYGYTF. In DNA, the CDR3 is TGTGCCAGCAGCTCGGTGACAGGGATCTTCTATGGCTACACCTTC.

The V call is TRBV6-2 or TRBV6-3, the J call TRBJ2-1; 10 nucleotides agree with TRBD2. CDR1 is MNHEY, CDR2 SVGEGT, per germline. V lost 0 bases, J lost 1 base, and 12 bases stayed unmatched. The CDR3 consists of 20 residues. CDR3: CASSYSSLAGSGGSYNEQFF. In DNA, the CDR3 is TGTGCCAGCAGTTACTCGTCACTAGCGGGATCAGGGGGATCCTACAATGAGCAGTTCTTC.

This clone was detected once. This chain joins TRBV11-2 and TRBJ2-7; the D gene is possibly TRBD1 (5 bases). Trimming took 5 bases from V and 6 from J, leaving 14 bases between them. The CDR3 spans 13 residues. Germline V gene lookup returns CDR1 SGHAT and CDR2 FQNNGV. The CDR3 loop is CASSRGVGLEQYF. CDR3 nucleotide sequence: TGTGCCAGCAGCCGCGGCGTGGGGCTCGAGCAGTACTTC.

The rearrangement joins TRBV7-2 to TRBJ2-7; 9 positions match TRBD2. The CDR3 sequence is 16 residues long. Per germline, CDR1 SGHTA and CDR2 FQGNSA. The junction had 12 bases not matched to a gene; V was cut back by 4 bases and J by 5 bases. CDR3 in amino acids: CASSSVGLAPLDEQYF. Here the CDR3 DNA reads TGTGCCAGCAGCTCTGTCGGACTAGCGCCCTTGGACGAGCAGTACTTC.

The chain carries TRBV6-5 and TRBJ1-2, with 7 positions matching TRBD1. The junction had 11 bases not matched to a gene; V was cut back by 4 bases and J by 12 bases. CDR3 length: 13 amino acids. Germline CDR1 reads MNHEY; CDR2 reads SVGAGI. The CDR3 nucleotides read TGTGCCAGCAGTTTCAGGGGGGGCGTATTTGACACCTTC. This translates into CASSFRGGVFDTF.